This T cell receptor (beta chain) derives from a study of shared clonotypes between healthy human individuals. Findings and limits, study-wide: Among non-shared clonotypes, generation probabilities were lower than among those shared by all four donors.

Measured with immunoSEQ multiplex PCR; TCRdb has only the in-frame clones, and not every one. Here the sample spans under 850,000 clones, approximately 72% being singletons. Trimming took 5 bases from V and 8 from J; bases not matched to a gene: 8. CDR1 is SEHNR, CDR2 FQNEAQ, per germline (reference sequence). The CDR3 sequence is 14 residues long. CD4+ cells underwent separation, giving CD45RA+ naive and CD45RA-negative memory subsets. As concerns this clone: Its antigen is undetermined.

The clonotype originates from a woman in her 30s in good health. Sequencing was performed on memory CD4+ T cells sorted from blood. Subset noted: CD45RA-negative fraction. The V and J genes are TRBV7-9 and TRBJ1-4; 7 bases fit TRBD1. The CDR3 DNA is TGTGCCAGCAGCCTTGACAGGGAAGGCGAAAAACTGTTTTTT. Its translation is CASSLDREGEKLFF.